Detailed here is one TCR beta chain. What it binds is not known. Produced via immunoSEQ multiplex PCR; TCRdb's table is partial and in-frame only. The table records some 30,000 clones, roughly three quarters of them present only once. This record belongs to a study of CD4 T cells in relation to SARS-CoV-2 and coronaviruses. On the study more broadly: ViraFEST: approximately 10-day antigen culture of PBMCs, then TCR beta CDR3 sequencing. Study-level findings and limits: Each donor contributed either pre-pandemic or post-infection samples, not both.

The unexposed donors gave CD4+ T cells in about 2010-2019, prior to COVID-19. Isolation of CD4+ T cells took place after about 9 days in culture. Unexposed-donor CD4+ T cells were probed with SARS-CoV-2 S/N and four cold-coronavirus spikes, cells permitting. V was shortened by 1 base and J by 1 base, with 7 bases between the two germline ends. The CDR3 is 14 amino acids. Germline V CDR1 and CDR2: LNHDA, SQIVND (reference sequence). Sequenced input: CD4+ T cells from PBMCs, cultured in vitro. This chain uses TRBV19 with TRBJ2-5; D may be TRBD2 (5 bases). This sequence was found in a human donor in good health. In nucleotides, the CDR3 is TGTGCCAGTAGTATAGGTGGAGGCCAAGAGACCCAGTACTTC. Translating gives CASSIGGGQETQYF.